These T cell receptor beta chains were read from a single sample in a study of blood T cell repertoires in COVID-19. TCRdb's copy holds only in-frame clones and misses some; the assay was immunoSEQ multiplex PCR. This table holds 130,000 to 150,000 clones, just under 85% found once. Material for sequencing was peripheral blood. All receptors derive from a woman older than 75 with acute or convalescent COVID-19. CDR3s include the opening cysteine and the closing phenylalanine or tryptophan. Fields, in order: V gene, clone size, J gene, D gene, CDR3 DNA, CDR3 protein. The D gene is left open where the match is weak. Clone size is not always given. Where it is, it says once, few, many or a class for expanded clones.

v_gene: TRBV5-8
abundance: -
j_gene: TRBJ1-3
d_gene: TRBD1
CDR3nt: TGTGCCAGCAGACCCTCAGGGGGCCTCCTCTTCTCTGGAAACACCATATATTTT
CDR3aa: CASRPSGGLLFSGNTIYF

v_gene: TRBV6-1
abundance: -
j_gene: TRBJ1-1
d_gene: -
CDR3nt: TGTGCCAGCAGTGAATCAATGAACACTGAAGCTTTCTTT
CDR3aa: CASSESMNTEAFF

v_gene: TRBV7-2
abundance: -
j_gene: TRBJ1-5
d_gene: TRBD1
CDR3nt: TGTGCCAGCAGCATATGGACAGGTTCCAATCAGCCCCAGCATTTT
CDR3aa: CASSIWTGSNQPQHF

v_gene: TRBV15
abundance: -
j_gene: TRBJ1-5
d_gene: -
CDR3nt: TGTGCCACCAGCAGAGATCCTAGTGGCCTTCCTAATCAGCCCCAGCATTTT
CDR3aa: CATSRDPSGLPNQPQHF

v_gene: TRBV6-5
abundance: -
j_gene: TRBJ1-1
d_gene: TRBD1
CDR3nt: TGTGCCAGCAGTTCCCTCAGGGGGTTTAACACTGAAGCTTTCTTT
CDR3aa: CASSSLRGFNTEAFF

v_gene: TRBV18
abundance: -
j_gene: TRBJ2-3
d_gene: TRBD1
CDR3nt: TGTGCCAGCTCAGACGAACAGGGGGCGCGGTATTTT
CDR3aa: CASSDEQGARYF

v_gene: TRBV5-1
abundance: -
j_gene: TRBJ1-1
d_gene: TRBD1
CDR3nt: TGCGCCAGCAGGGGCCTTTTGAGACAGGGGGCAGGTACTGAAGCTTTCTTT
CDR3aa: CASRGLLRQGAGTEAFF

v_gene: TRBV4-2
abundance: once
j_gene: TRBJ1-1
d_gene: TRBD1
CDR3nt: TGTGCCAGCAGCCCAGGACAGGGCCCGAACACTGAAGCTTTCTTT
CDR3aa: CASSPGQGPNTEAFF

v_gene: TRBV6-1
abundance: few
j_gene: TRBJ2-5
d_gene: TRBD1
CDR3nt: TGTGCCAGCAGTGAAGCTGGACAGGGGATCCAAGAGACCCAGTACTTC
CDR3aa: CASSEAGQGIQETQYF

v_gene: TRBV6-2/TRBV6-3
abundance: -
j_gene: TRBJ1-6
d_gene: -
CDR3nt: TGTGCCAGCAGTTACTCGAGGACAGTTAATTCACCCCTCCACTTT
CDR3aa: CASSYSRTVNSPLHF

v_gene: TRBV18
abundance: -
j_gene: TRBJ2-7
d_gene: -
CDR3nt: TGTGCCAGCTCACCGACAGCTACCAGCTCCTACGAGCAGTACTTC
CDR3aa: CASSPTATSSYEQYF

v_gene: TRBV6-1
abundance: -
j_gene: TRBJ1-6
d_gene: -
CDR3nt: TGTGCCAGCAGTGAAGCCAGGGCGGATTCACCCCTCCACTTT
CDR3aa: CASSEARADSPLHF

v_gene: TRBV6-5
abundance: few
j_gene: TRBJ2-1
d_gene: TRBD1
CDR3nt: TGTGCCAGCAGTTACACGGACAGGGGGTCCAATGAGCAGTTCTTC
CDR3aa: CASSYTDRGSNEQFF

v_gene: TRBV21-1
abundance: -
j_gene: TRBJ2-3
d_gene: -
CDR3nt: TGTGCCAGCGCCCGACTAGCGGGTTCCCGGCCCTGTGACACAGATACGCAGTATTTT
CDR3aa: CASARLAGSRPCDTDTQYF

v_gene: TRBV21-1
abundance: -
j_gene: TRBJ1-2
d_gene: -
CDR3nt: TGTGCCAGCAGCAAAGGATGGGCAGCAGGCTATGGCTACACCTTC
CDR3aa: CASSKGWAAGYGYTF

v_gene: TRBV19
abundance: -
j_gene: TRBJ2-7
d_gene: -
CDR3nt: TGTGCCAGTAGTATGTCAGGGAAGGGCTACGAGCAGTACTTC
CDR3aa: CASSMSGKGYEQYF

v_gene: TRBV7-8
abundance: -
j_gene: TRBJ2-7
d_gene: TRBD1
CDR3nt: TGTGCCAGCAGCTTTGGACAGGGGTCCTCCTACGAGCAGTACTTC
CDR3aa: CASSFGQGSSYEQYF

v_gene: TRBV14
abundance: -
j_gene: TRBJ2-2
d_gene: -
CDR3nt: TGTGCCAGCAGCCAAGTGGCTTTACAGAACACCGGGGAGCTGTTTTTT
CDR3aa: CASSQVALQNTGELFF

v_gene: TRBV5-8
abundance: -
j_gene: TRBJ1-1
d_gene: -
CDR3nt: TGTGCCAGCAGCTTGGGCCAACCTGTAAGGGGGGAAGCTTTCTTT
CDR3aa: CASSLGQPVRGEAFF

v_gene: TRBV18
abundance: -
j_gene: TRBJ1-4
d_gene: TRBD1
CDR3nt: TGTGCCAGCTCCCTCGACAGGGGCGAAAAACTGTTTTTT
CDR3aa: CASSLDRGEKLFF

v_gene: TRBV6-5
abundance: -
j_gene: TRBJ1-3
d_gene: TRBD1
CDR3nt: TGTGCCACTCAGGGGGGCGGTGGAAACACCATATATTTT
CDR3aa: CATQGGGGNTIYF

v_gene: TRBV7-8
abundance: -
j_gene: TRBJ1-5
d_gene: -
CDR3nt: TGTGCCAGCAGCTTAGGGGCAGGGGATTACTTTGGACAGCCCCAGCATTTT
CDR3aa: CASSLGAGDYFGQPQHF

v_gene: TRBV5-4
abundance: -
j_gene: TRBJ2-1
d_gene: TRBD2
CDR3nt: TGTGCCAGCAGCTTAGGACGGGGGGGCCAGGGGGAGCAGTTCTTC
CDR3aa: CASSLGRGGQGEQFF

v_gene: TRBV2
abundance: -
j_gene: TRBJ1-1
d_gene: TRBD1
CDR3nt: TGTGCCAGCAGTGAAAATCCTCAGGGGGGAGCTTTCTTT
CDR3aa: CASSENPQGGAFF

v_gene: TRBV7-2
abundance: -
j_gene: TRBJ1-2
d_gene: -
CDR3nt: TGTGCCAGCAGCTGGGGCCTCGCGAGCGGCTACACCTTC
CDR3aa: CASSWGLASGYTF

v_gene: TRBV19
abundance: once
j_gene: TRBJ1-1
d_gene: TRBD1
CDR3nt: TGTGCCAGTAGCGATAGACAGGGACTAGGGACTGAAGCTTTCTTT
CDR3aa: CASSDRQGLGTEAFF

v_gene: TRBV7-3
abundance: -
j_gene: TRBJ1-1
d_gene: TRBD1
CDR3nt: TGTGCCAGCGGGGGACAGGGCCCCACTGAAGCTTTCTTT
CDR3aa: CASGGQGPTEAFF

v_gene: TRBV2
abundance: once
j_gene: TRBJ1-3
d_gene: -
CDR3nt: TGTGCCAGCAGTGAGGGGGGAGGAGGAAACACCATATATTTT
CDR3aa: CASSEGGGGNTIYF

v_gene: TRBV6-1
abundance: -
j_gene: TRBJ2-7
d_gene: -
CDR3nt: TGTGCCAGCAGTGAAGTATTAACGGGCAGGGGATTTTTTCTAGACGAGCAGTACTTC
CDR3aa: CASSEVLTGRGFFLDEQYF

v_gene: TRBV19
abundance: -
j_gene: TRBJ1-1
d_gene: TRBD1
CDR3nt: TGTGCCAGTAGTACCCAGGGGGTTGCTGAAGCTTTCTTT
CDR3aa: CASSTQGVAEAFF

v_gene: TRBV4-1
abundance: -
j_gene: TRBJ1-1
d_gene: TRBD1
CDR3nt: TGCGCCAGCAGCCAAGAAGGTCAGGGGGCCTTGAACACTGAAGCTTTCTTT
CDR3aa: CASSQEGQGALNTEAFF

v_gene: TRBV2
abundance: -
j_gene: TRBJ1-1
d_gene: TRBD1
CDR3nt: TGTGCCAGCAGGGTGACAGGGGGGGAACCTGAAGCTTTCTTT
CDR3aa: CASRVTGGEPEAFF

v_gene: TRBV5-1
abundance: -
j_gene: TRBJ1-5
d_gene: -
CDR3nt: TGCGCCAGCAGCTTGAGGGGCGTAGGATCTCAGCCCCAGCATTTT
CDR3aa: CASSLRGVGSQPQHF

v_gene: TRBV6-2/TRBV6-3
abundance: once
j_gene: TRBJ2-2
d_gene: TRBD2
CDR3nt: TGTGCCAGCAGCAAAGGGACTAAAAGGCTGTTTTTT
CDR3aa: CASSKGTKRLFF

v_gene: TRBV15
abundance: -
j_gene: TRBJ1-2
d_gene: -
CDR3nt: TGTGCCACCAGCAGGGAGAACTATGGCTACACCTTC
CDR3aa: CATSRENYGYTF

v_gene: TRBV20-1
abundance: -
j_gene: TRBJ2-3
d_gene: TRBD2
CDR3nt: TGCAGTGCTAGTGGCCTAGCGGGGACAGATACGCAGTATTTT
CDR3aa: CSASGLAGTDTQYF

v_gene: TRBV30
abundance: -
j_gene: TRBJ1-5
d_gene: -
CDR3nt: TGTGCCTGGAGTGTGACAGGTCTTCCCCTATATAGCAATCAGCCCCAGCATTTT
CDR3aa: CAWSVTGLPLYSNQPQHF

v_gene: TRBV2
abundance: -
j_gene: TRBJ1-4
d_gene: -
CDR3nt: TGTGCCGTCCAACCACAGGGAATTAATGAAAAACTGTTTTTT
CDR3aa: CAVQPQGINEKLFF

v_gene: TRBV7-3
abundance: -
j_gene: TRBJ1-2
d_gene: TRBD1
CDR3nt: TGTGCCAGCAGCTTAACCGGGACAGGGTATGGCTACACCTTC
CDR3aa: CASSLTGTGYGYTF

v_gene: TRBV27
abundance: -
j_gene: TRBJ1-2
d_gene: -
CDR3nt: TGTGCCAGCAGTTACGGTGGGGGCGGCTATGGCTACACCTTC
CDR3aa: CASSYGGGGYGYTF

v_gene: TRBV5-1
abundance: -
j_gene: TRBJ1-1
d_gene: -
CDR3nt: TGCGCCAGCAGCCCTAGTACTCAGGGGCAAGCTTTCTTT
CDR3aa: CASSPSTQGQAFF

v_gene: TRBV30
abundance: -
j_gene: TRBJ2-7
d_gene: TRBD1
CDR3nt: TGTGCCTGGACAACAGGGGGCAAGTATGAGCAGTACTTC
CDR3aa: CAWTTGGKYEQYF